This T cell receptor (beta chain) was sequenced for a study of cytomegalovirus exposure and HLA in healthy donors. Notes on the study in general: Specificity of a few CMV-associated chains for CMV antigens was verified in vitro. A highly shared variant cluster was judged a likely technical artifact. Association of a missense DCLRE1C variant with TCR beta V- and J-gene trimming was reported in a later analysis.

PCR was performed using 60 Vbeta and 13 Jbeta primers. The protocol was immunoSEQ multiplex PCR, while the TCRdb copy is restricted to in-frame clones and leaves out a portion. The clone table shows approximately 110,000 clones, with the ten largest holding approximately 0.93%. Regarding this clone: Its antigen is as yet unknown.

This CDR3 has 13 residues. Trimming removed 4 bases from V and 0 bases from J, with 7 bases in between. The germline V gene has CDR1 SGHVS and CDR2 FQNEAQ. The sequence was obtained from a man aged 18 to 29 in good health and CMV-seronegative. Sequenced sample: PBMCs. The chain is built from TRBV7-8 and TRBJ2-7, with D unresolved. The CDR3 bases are TGTGCCAGCAGCTCCGAGAGCTCCTACGAGCAGTACTTC. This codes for CASSSESSYEQYF.